Shown below are 28 T cell receptor beta chains from a single sample sequenced in a study of shared clonotypes between healthy human individuals. The assay was immunoSEQ multiplex PCR, and TCRdb's table has in-frame clones only and misses some. The sample has millions of clones; roughly 96% are singletons. The sequencing sample was made of naive CD4+ T cells sorted from blood. Subset reported: CD45RA+ positively selected. The origin of the receptors is a young man in good health.

The chain is built from TRBV6-5 and TRBJ1-1, with D possibly being TRBD1 (6 bases). The V gene lost 2 bases and the J gene lost 5 bases, with 15 bases spanning the gap. Germline lookup yields CDR1 MNHEY and CDR2 SVGAGI. This CDR3 region has 15 residues. The CDR3 DNA reads as TGTGCCAGCAGTTACAGGGGGGAGTCAAGGACTGAAGCTTTCTTT. Translation: CASSYRGESRTEAFF.

V gene TRBV5-1 combines with J gene TRBJ2-7; 7 bases are a match to TRBD1. This CDR3 is 13 amino acids long. The germline CDR1 and CDR2 sequences are SGHRS and YFSETQ. V shed 3 bases, J shed 7 bases, and the junction held 7 bases outside the gene matches. For the CDR3, the DNA is TGCGCCAGCAGCTCTGACAGGGCCGGAGAGCAGTACTTC. Protein product: CASSSDRAGEQYF.

A remark on this clone: The sample carries other DNA sequences with the same CDR3. This rearrangement joins TRBV5-1 to TRBJ1-1; unclear D gene. V lost 4 bases and J 4 bases, leaving 8 bases between the germline ends. CDR1 and CDR2 (germline): SGHRS, YFSETQ. CDR3 size: 12 residues. CDR3: CASSVRGTEAFF. CDR3 nucleotides: TGCGCCAGCAGCGTCCGGGGCACTGAAGCTTTCTTT.

This chain connects TRBV11-3 to TRBJ2-3, with 8 bases matching TRBD2. V shed 1 base and J 2 bases; nucleotides not matched to a gene: 2. Per the germline V gene, CDR1 is SGHNT and CDR2 is YENEEA. The CDR3 extends over 15 amino acids. The CDR3 spells CASSLGGGYTDTQYF. The CDR3, as DNA: TGTGCCAGCAGCTTAGGCGGGGGGTACACAGATACGCAGTATTTT.

The chain joins TRBV2 to TRBJ1-5; 12 nucleotides agree with TRBD1. After removal of 7 bases from V and 6 bases from J, the junction contained 4 bases not matched to a gene. The germline V gene has CDR1 SNHLY and CDR2 FYNNEI. This CDR3 is built from 14 residues. The CDR3 protein is CASMGQGAGQPQHF. CDR3 nucleotide sequence: TGTGCCAGCATGGGACAGGGGGCCGGTCAGCCCCAGCATTTT.

The chain carries TRBV5-1 and TRBJ1-4, with D possibly matching TRBD1 (6 bases). Germline V gives CDR1 SGHRS, CDR2 YFSETQ. Trimming pared 5 bases from V and 8 bases from J, leaving 10 bases between. The CDR3 contains 12 residues. CDR3 DNA sequence: TGCGCCAGCAGGGGGACACAGGAAAAACTGTTTTTT. Protein: CASRGTQEKLFF.

The V call is TRBV5-5, the J call TRBJ1-6; 7 bases fit TRBD1. With V trimmed by 3 bases and J by 6 bases, 9 bases remained unmatched. The germline V gene has CDR1 SGHKS and CDR2 YYEKEE (reference sequence). The CDR3 covers 16 residues. The CDR3 nucleotides read TGTGCCAGCAGCTCTCCTACCGGGACAGCTAATTCACCCCTCCACTTT. Its translation is CASSSPTGTANSPLHF.

This clone was found once. V usage is TRBV30 and J usage is TRBJ2-5; 9 nucleotides line up with TRBD1. Matching the DNA end better, TRBJ2-7 makes the J call doubtful. The germline CDR1 and CDR2 sequences are GTSNPN and SVGIG (reference sequence). The CDR3 is 13 amino acids. The CDR3 is CAWSGTGPYEQYF. The CDR3 nucleotides read TGTGCCTGGAGCGGGACAGGGCCCTACGAGCAGTACTTC.

CDR3 sequence reads: CASSSNGGSYNEQFF. The CDR3 region has the DNA TGCGCCAGCAGCTCCAACGGGGGCTCCTACAATGAGCAGTTCTTC. The rearrangement links TRBV5-1 to TRBJ2-1; D may be TRBD2 (6 bases). Trimming shortened V by 3 bases and J by 0 bases, and 10 bases separated the two germline ends. CDR1 is SGHRS and CDR2 is YFSETQ in the germline V gene. The CDR3 extends over 15 amino acids.

The chain has TRBV18 and TRBJ2-3, with D maybe TRBD1 (5 bases). The CDR3 has 17 amino acids. From germline, CDR1 is KGHSH and CDR2 LQKENI. V was cut by 4 bases and J by 0 bases, with 17 bases left in between. The CDR3 reads CASSLNEGVYSTDTQYF. In nucleotides, the CDR3 is TGTGCCAGCTCACTCAACGAAGGGGTATATAGCACAGATACGCAGTATTTT.

This sequence joins TRBV10-1 and TRBJ2-2, with 7 bases lining up with TRBD1. The ends lost 0 bases at V and 5 bases at J; junction bases unmatched: 3. The CDR3 is made up of 15 amino acids. The germline V gene has CDR1 WNHNN and CDR2 SYGVQD (reference sequence). CDR3 sequence: CASSESRGRTGELFF. The CDR3 coding sequence is TGCGCCAGCAGTGAGTCAAGGGGGCGAACCGGGGAGCTGTTTTTT.

This clone was picked up a small number of times. The V call is TRBV11-2, the J call TRBJ2-7; TRBD2 might be the D (7 bases). CDR1 SGHAT and CDR2 FQNNGV come from the germline V gene. The CDR3 extends over 14 amino acids. Between the trimmed V and J ends, which lost 1 base and 3 bases, there was a span of 10 bases. CDR3: CASSLGGGGYEQYF. The CDR3, as DNA: TGTGCCAGCAGCTTAGGAGGGGGGGGCTACGAGCAGTACTTC.

The chain combines TRBV6-1 with TRBJ2-1; 15 bases are a match to TRBD2. The ends lost 10 bases at V and 5 bases at J; junction bases unmatched: 6. The CDR3 runs to 15 residues. Germline CDR1 MNHNS, CDR2 SASEGT. CDR3 nucleotides: TGTGCCACCACCTGGACTAGCGGGGGGGACAATGAGCAGTTCTTC. Its translation is CATTWTSGGDNEQFF.

J is TRBJ2-7 and V is TRBV6-5; D not resolved. Germline V gives CDR1 MNHEY, CDR2 SVGAGI. This CDR3 is built from 14 residues. Between the trimmed V and J ends, which lost 7 bases and 2 bases, there was a span of 15 bases. In DNA form, the CDR3 reads TGTGCCAGCACTCGATCAGGATCCACCTACGAGCAGTACTTC. Protein: CASTRSGSTYEQYF.

This chain links TRBV7-8 with TRBJ2-7, with D possibly matching TRBD1 (6 bases). Germline V gene data show CDR1 as SGHVS and CDR2 as FQNEAQ. The CDR3 is 14 residues long. V was clipped by 5 bases and J by 9 bases, with 20 bases between them. The CDR3 DNA follows: TGTGCCAGCAGCCTAAACAGGGCCCTCCTAGGGCAGTACTTC. It translates to CASSLNRALLGQYF.

The genes are TRBV7-2 and TRBJ2-7, with a possible D match to TRBD2 (5 bases). V lost 5 bases and J lost 2, with 16 bases in between. CDR3 length equals 15 residues. Germline CDR1 is SGHTA and CDR2 is FQGNSA. Here the CDR3 reads CASSQNPALAYEQYF. CDR3 in DNA: TGTGCCAGCAGCCAGAACCCGGCACTAGCCTACGAGCAGTACTTC.

The chain recombines TRBV5-1 with TRBJ1-3; D is ambiguous. The germline CDR1 and CDR2 sequences are SGHRS and YFSETQ. V lost 4 bases to trimming and J lost 3 bases, with 5 bases between them. This CDR3 comprises 12 residues. CDR3 sequence reads: CASSPGGNTIYF. The CDR3 coding sequence is TGCGCCAGCAGCCCAGGTGGAAACACCATATATTTT.

The gene calls are TRBV7-2 and TRBJ2-3; TRBD2 agrees at 8 bases. Germline CDR1 reads SGHTA; CDR2 reads FQGNSA. CDR3 length: 16 amino acids. V gave up 5 bases and J gave up 1 base; unmatched junction bases: 8. The CDR3 loop is CASSPSRLARTDTQYF. CDR3 bases: TGTGCCAGCAGCCCTTCTCGACTAGCGCGCACAGATACGCAGTATTTT.

V is TRBV2 and J is TRBJ1-2; D is perhaps TRBD1 (6 bases). Looked up from germline, CDR1 is SNHLY and CDR2 is FYNNEI. Deletions cut 2 bases from V and 8 bases from J, with 12 bases between. There are 13 residues in the CDR3. The chain's CDR3 is CASSEWGQEGYTF. CDR3 nucleotide sequence: TGTGCCAGCAGTGAATGGGGGCAGGAAGGCTACACCTTC.

V and J are TRBV30 and TRBJ1-6; 7 nucleotides line up with TRBD1. The V gene end was trimmed by 3 bases and the J gene end by 8 bases; junction bases not matched to a gene: 7. This CDR3 comprises 14 residues. The germline gives CDR1 GTSNPN, CDR2 SVGIG (reference sequence). This CDR3 reads CAWSAGGNHSPLHF. The CDR3 DNA sequence: TGTGCCTGGAGCGCAGGGGGGAATCATTCACCCCTCCACTTT.

This chain connects TRBV2 to TRBJ2-3; TRBD2 matches at 11 bases. The J segment lost 2 bases and the V segment lost 4 bases, leaving 11 bases of the junction unmatched. The germline V gene encodes CDR1 SNHLY and CDR2 FYNNEI. The CDR3 is 18 amino acids. The CDR3 protein is CASSGYATSGKDTDTQYF. The CDR3 DNA sequence: TGTGCCAGCAGTGGATATGCGACTAGCGGGAAAGACACAGATACGCAGTATTTT.

J is TRBJ2-3 and V is TRBV6-5; D uncertain. There are 16 residues in the CDR3. CDR1 is MNHEY and CDR2 is SVGAGI in the germline V gene. The ends were cut back, 0 bases at V and 0 bases at J, with 10 bases in the middle. The CDR3 DNA follows: TGTGCCAGCAGTTACTCGAGGCGGTCTAGCACAGATACGCAGTATTTT. This encodes CASSYSRRSSTDTQYF.

V is TRBV7-9 and J is TRBJ2-7; D may be TRBD1 or TRBD2 (5 bases each). The CDR3 runs 12 residues. CDR1 is SEHNR and CDR2 is FQNEAQ in the germline V gene (reference sequence). Trimming removed 11 bases from V and 2 bases from J, with 13 bases in between. The CDR3 reads CAGSGTPYEQYF. CDR3 coding DNA: TGTGCCGGCTCGGGGACCCCCTACGAGCAGTACTTC. The full variable domain, its missing parts supplied by reference TRBV7-9 and TRBJ2-7, is DTGVSQNPRHKITKRGQNVTFRCDPISEHNRLYWYRQTLGQGPEFLTYFQNEAQLEKSRLLSDRFSAERPKGSFSTLEIQRTEQGDSAMYLCAGSGTPYEQYFGPGTRLTVT.

The chain joins TRBV9 to TRBJ2-1; D not resolved. CDR1 and CDR2 from the germline V gene are SGDLS and YYNGEE. The CDR3 is 15 amino acids. With 0 bases removed from V and 3 bases from J, the gap between germline ends came to 10 bases. The CDR3 DNA is TGTGCCAGCAGCGTAGCTACAACGGTCTACAATGAGCAGTTCTTC. Protein sequence: CASSVATTVYNEQFF.

This clone was recorded only once. This chain joins TRBV28 and TRBJ2-4; no firm D call. Germline V gene lookup returns CDR1 MDHEN and CDR2 SYDVKM. Between the trimmed V and J ends, which lost 7 bases and 6 bases, there was a span of 10 bases. The length of the CDR3 is 12 residues. The DNA of the CDR3 is TGTGCCAGCAAGACTTATTTAAACATTCAGTACTTC. Its protein is CASKTYLNIQYF.

The chain has TRBV4-3 and TRBJ2-4; no clear D gene. Trimming pared 0 bases from V and 0 bases from J, leaving 6 bases between. The CDR3 consists of 15 residues. CDR1 and CDR2 (germline): LGHNA, YSLEER. The CDR3 is CASSQDRLAKNIQYF. For the CDR3, the DNA is TGCGCCAGCAGCCAAGACAGATTAGCCAAAAACATTCAGTACTTC.

The V gene is TRBV5-1, the J gene TRBJ1-3; D possibly corresponds to TRBD1 (5 bases). CDR1 and CDR2 (germline): SGHRS, YFSETQ. This CDR3 has 14 amino acids. Trimming shortened V by 2 bases and J by 7 bases, and 13 bases separated the two germline ends. CDR3 DNA: TGCGCCAGCAGCTTAAGCGGGGCTAGGAACACCATATATTTT. Amino acid sequence: CASSLSGARNTIYF.

CDR3 loop: CASSVGQGSLQNSYNSPLHF. CDR3 coding DNA: TGTGCCAGTAGTGTCGGACAGGGCTCACTTCAAAATAGCTATAATTCACCCCTCCACTTT. This chain links TRBV19 with TRBJ1-6, with 8 bases aligning to TRBD1. Losses at the gene ends were 5 bases for V and 3 bases for J; bases not matched to a gene: 18. CDR3 size: 20 residues. Per the germline V gene, CDR1 is LNHDA and CDR2 is SQIVND (reference sequence). Variable domain in full (rest from reference TRBV19 and TRBJ1-6): DGGITQSPKYLFRKEGQNVTLSCEQNLNHDAMYWYRQDPGQGLRLIYYSQIVNDFQKGDIAEGYSVSREKKESFPLTVTSAQKNPTAFYLCASSVGQGSLQNSYNSPLHFGNGTRLTVT.